One sample yielded the 9 T cell receptor beta chains listed below, sequenced in a study of cytomegalovirus exposure and HLA in healthy donors. Sequencing used immunoSEQ multiplex PCR; TCRdb keeps in-frame clones, though not all of them. The sample includes fewer than 250,000 clones, approximately 87% of them seen just once. Specimen: PBMCs. These TCRs come from a man between 18 and 35 years old in good health and CMV-seronegative.

This CDR3 is CASSLAGGEQYF. For the CDR3, the DNA is TGTGCCAGCAGCTTGGCGGGTGGCGAGCAGTACTTC. This chain uses TRBV5-6 with TRBJ2-7; no reliable D call. Trimming took off 0 bases at V and 6 bases at J, with 7 bases between the two ends. The CDR3 is 12 residues long. Germline CDR1 is SGHDT and CDR2 is YYEEEE.

The V and J genes are TRBV6-1 and TRBJ1-4; D gene uncertain. CDR1 is MNHNS, CDR2 SASEGT, per germline. V was pared by 4 bases and J by 5 bases, with 14 bases between. The CDR3 sequence is 15 residues long. CDR3 in amino acids: CASSGLGSLNEKLFF. The CDR3 DNA follows: TGTGCCAGCAGTGGATTGGGCAGTCTGAATGAAAAACTGTTTTTT.

The chain couples TRBV7-8 to TRBJ1-4; 7 nucleotides match TRBD1. This CDR3 is built from 16 residues. V shed 5 bases and J 3 bases; nucleotides not matched to a gene: 9. CDR1 SGHVS and CDR2 FQNEAQ come from the germline V gene. The DNA for the CDR3 is TGTGCCAGCAGCCCCCGACAGGGAACCGCTAATGAAAAACTGTTTTTT. This gives the protein CASSPRQGTANEKLFF. Full variable domain (outside the CDR3, taken from reference TRBV7-8 and TRBJ1-4): GAGVSQSPRYKVAKRGQDVALRCDPISGHVSLFWYQQALGQGPEFLTYFQNEAQLDKSGLPSDRFFAERPEGSVSTLKIQRTQQEDSAVYLCASSPRQGTANEKLFFGSGTQLSVL.

The gene calls are TRBV29-1 and TRBJ2-7, with 8 bases aligning to TRBD1. CDR1 is SQVTM, CDR2 ANQGSEA, per germline. V dropped 7 bases and J dropped 9; count of bases not matched to a gene: 17. The CDR3 has 14 residues. DNA for the CDR3: TGCAGCGCTACAGCCGGGACAGGACATACAGGGCAGTACTTC. This encodes CSATAGTGHTGQYF.

The gene calls are TRBV5-1 and TRBJ1-2; 7 bases line up with TRBD1. In germline, CDR1 is SGHRS, CDR2 YFSETQ. The J segment lost 4 bases and the V segment lost 1 base, leaving 4 bases of the junction unmatched. CDR3 length: 14 residues. CDR3 sequence: CASSLLGQTYGYTF. The CDR3, as DNA: TGCGCCAGCAGCTTGTTGGGACAGACCTATGGCTACACCTTC.

This clone was seen a few times. V usage is TRBV27 and J usage is TRBJ1-1; 9 bases map to TRBD1. V shed 9 bases and J 5 bases; nucleotides not matched to a gene: 1. CDR1 MNHEY and CDR2 SMNVEV come from the germline V gene (reference sequence). This CDR3 comprises 11 residues. The CDR3 sequence is CASGQGTEAFF. The CDR3 nucleotides are TGTGCCAGTGGACAGGGGACTGAAGCTTTCTTT.

This clone was recorded only once. This chain links TRBV14 with TRBJ2-2; no clear D. The V end lost 0 bases, the J end lost 4 bases, and 3 bases lay between the germline ends. The CDR3 loop spans 13 amino acids. Germline values: CDR1 SGHDN, CDR2 FVKESK. CDR3 in amino acids: CASSQDITGELFF. The CDR3 DNA follows: TGTGCCAGCAGCCAAGACATCACCGGGGAGCTGTTTTTT.

The CDR3 sequence: CASSQTRTSGGPGELFF. The CDR3 coding sequence is TGCGCCAGCAGCCAAACACGGACTAGCGGGGGTCCCGGGGAGCTGTTTTTT. The rearrangement joins TRBV4-3 to TRBJ2-2; 13 positions match TRBD2. The CDR3 is 17 amino acids. With 2 bases clipped from V and 6 bases from J, the junction kept 6 bases outside the gene matches. CDR1 LGHNA and CDR2 YSLEER come from the germline V gene.

The chain uses TRBV27 and TRBJ1-1; 9 bases agree with TRBD1. J gave up 10 bases and V 6 bases, and 6 bases lay outside the gene matches. Germline V gene data show CDR1 as MNHEY and CDR2 as SMNVEV (reference sequence). This CDR3 spans 12 amino acids. The CDR3 loop is CASSPETGGAFF. CDR3 coding DNA: TGTGCCAGCAGCCCTGAGACAGGGGGAGCTTTCTTT.